This passage covers 30 T cell receptor beta chains from one sample sequenced in a study of shared clonotypes between healthy human individuals. Generated by immunoSEQ multiplex PCR, the TCRdb table keeps only in-frame clones and is missing some. There are about 690,000 clones in the sample; around 91% occur only once, and 30% to 40% lies in the top ten. The sample comprised memory CD8+ T cells from PBMCs. Regarding subset: CD45RO+ cells pooled with CCR7-negative TemRA cells. These receptors were taken from a man aged 18 to 30 in good health. Some clones in this sample may be carry-over from other donors' samples.

CDR3 nucleotides: TGTGCCAGCAGTCCCCGCGGGCCCAATGAGCAGTTCTTC. Translated: CASSPRGPNEQFF. The rearrangement uses TRBV27 and TRBJ2-1; D may be TRBD2 (5 bases). CDR1 is MNHEY, CDR2 SMNVEV, per germline (reference sequence). CDR3 length: 13 residues. Trimming shortened V by 5 bases and J by 6 bases, and 11 bases separated the two germline ends.

The rearrangement joins TRBV6-1 to TRBJ2-1; TRBD1 aligns across 7 bases. CDR1 is MNHNS, CDR2 SASEGT, per germline. This CDR3 has 13 residues. V trimming: 5 bases; J trimming: 7 bases; junction bases outside the gene matches: 5. The CDR3 nucleotides are TGTGCCAGCAGTTCAGGGGGATGGAATGAGCAGTTCTTC. This gives the protein CASSSGGWNEQFF.

This clone was observed a single time. The same CDR3 arises from other DNA sequences in this sample as well. The genes are TRBV27 and TRBJ2-7; 9 bases line up with TRBD2. The CDR3 sequence is 13 residues long. Germline V CDR1 and CDR2: MNHEY, SMNVEV (reference sequence). V lost 6 bases, J lost 2 bases, and 2 bases stayed unmatched. The CDR3 region is CASRASGTYEQYF. Written as DNA, the CDR3 is TGTGCCAGCAGAGCTAGCGGGACCTACGAGCAGTACTTC.

This chain uses TRBV4-1 with TRBJ2-7; D assignment may be TRBD1 or TRBD2 (5 bases each). The germline V gene encodes CDR1 MGHRA and CDR2 YSYEKL. Between the trimmed V and J ends, which lost 6 bases and 2 bases, there was a span of 20 bases. The CDR3 is 16 residues long. For the CDR3, the DNA is TGCGCCAGCAGTTTCGCAACCGGGACGGGTACCTACGAGCAGTACTTC. Encoded protein: CASSFATGTGTYEQYF.

The chain employs TRBV25-1 and TRBJ2-3; 7 nucleotides align to TRBD1. V was clipped by 3 bases and J by 6 bases; unmatched bases: 9. In germline, CDR1 is MGHDK, CDR2 SYGVNS. This CDR3 has 15 residues. The CDR3 here is CASSEKRGPEDTQYF. The CDR3 region has the DNA TGTGCCAGCAGTGAGAAGAGGGGGCCCGAGGATACGCAGTATTTT.

This chain joins TRBV5-1 and TRBJ1-2, with a weak D call TRBD1 (5 bases). Germline assignment: CDR1 SGHRS and CDR2 YFSETQ. Trimming removed 4 bases at V and 8 bases at J, with 12 bases between. This CDR3 has 12 residues. CDR3 in amino acids: CASSPAGEGYTF. CDR3 nucleotide sequence: TGCGCCAGCAGCCCGGCGGGGGAAGGCTACACCTTC.

The V and J genes are TRBV5-6 and TRBJ2-5, with 8 nucleotides matching TRBD2. Gene TRBJ2-7 matches the end of the DNA better, so the J call may be wrong. This CDR3 is 15 amino acids long. The germline V gene encodes CDR1 SGHDT and CDR2 YYEEEE. The CDR3: CASSPGGGGTYEQYF. The CDR3 bases are TGTGCCAGCAGCCCCGGAGGCGGGGGGACCTACGAGCAGTACTTC.

The chain recombines TRBV15 with TRBJ2-1; D assignment may be TRBD1 or TRBD2 (5 bases each). In germline, CDR1 is LNHNV, CDR2 YYDKDF (reference sequence). The CDR3 is 15 residues long. Trimming removed 5 bases from V and 1 base from J, with 12 bases in between. In DNA, the CDR3 is TGTGCCACCAGCGGGGGACGTGGGTCCTACAATGAGCAGTTCTTC. It codes for CATSGGRGSYNEQFF.

This clone was detected only once. CDR3 protein: CASSYRDRGPDTQYF. CDR3 nucleotide sequence: TGTGCCAGCAGTTACCGGGACAGGGGTCCAGATACGCAGTATTTT. The V gene is TRBV2, the J gene TRBJ2-3, with TRBD1 matching 10 bases. The CDR3 totals 15 residues. Germline-derived CDR1 and CDR2 are SNHLY and FYNNEI. Trimming took 5 bases from V and 4 from J; bases not matched to a gene: 6. The full variable domain, in which reference TRBV2 and TRBJ2-3 provide the parts outside the CDR3, is EPEVTQTPSHQVTQMGQEVILRCVPISNHLYFYWYRQILGQKVEFLVSFYNNEISEKSEIFDDQFSVERPDGSNFTLKIRSTKLEDSAMYFCASSYRDRGPDTQYFGPGTRLTVL.

The V and J genes are TRBV7-6 and TRBJ2-1; 15 bases match TRBD2. CDR3 size: 21 residues. Germline V gives CDR1 SGHVS, CDR2 FNYEAQ. Losses at the gene ends were 2 bases for V and 0 bases for J; bases not matched to a gene: 11. For the CDR3, the DNA is TGTGCCAGCAGCTTACCTAAGGGACTAGCGGGAGGAAGAAGCTCCTACAATGAGCAGTTCTTC. It codes for CASSLPKGLAGGRSSYNEQFF.

The rearrangement uses TRBV29-1 and TRBJ2-1; TRBD1 matches 11 bases. Trimming at V came to 7 bases and at J to 6 bases, leaving 11 bases not matched to a gene. The germline V gene encodes CDR1 SQVTM and CDR2 ANQGSEA. The length of the CDR3 is 15 residues. CDR3 in amino acids: CSALPGTGGGNEQFF. DNA for the CDR3: TGCAGCGCCTTACCCGGGACAGGGGGGGGCAATGAGCAGTTCTTC.

The table lists this clone with a count of one. The gene calls are TRBV9 and TRBJ2-7; perhaps TRBD2 as D (6 bases). The V end lost 0 bases, the J end lost 6 bases, and 10 bases lay between the germline ends. The germline V gene encodes CDR1 SGDLS and CDR2 YYNGEE. CDR3 size: 13 residues. The CDR3 loop reads CASSVGSGAEQYF. The CDR3 DNA follows: TGTGCCAGCAGCGTAGGGTCGGGAGCCGAGCAGTACTTC.

This clone was seen a handful of times. The chain recombines TRBV27 with TRBJ2-7; D may match TRBD1 or TRBD2 (5 bases each). With 7 bases removed from V and 1 base from J, the gap between germline ends came to 14 bases. Per germline, CDR1 MNHEY and CDR2 SMNVEV (reference sequence). This CDR3 comprises 14 residues. CDR3 bases: TGTGCCAGCACCGGGACGGACTCGTCCTACGAGCAGTACTTC. Its translation is CASTGTDSSYEQYF.

This clone was found once. The chain couples TRBV18 to TRBJ1-1; TRBD1 matches at 9 bases. The CDR3 extends over 16 amino acids. CDR1 is KGHSH, CDR2 LQKENI, per germline. Trimming took 4 bases from V and 2 from J; bases not matched to a gene: 8. The DNA for the CDR3 is TGTGCCAGCTCACTATACAGGGGGCCGGGAAACACTGAAGCTTTCTTT. Amino acids: CASSLYRGPGNTEAFF.

In DNA, the CDR3 is TGTGCCAGCAGCTTTGGGTCGGAGGAGCAGTACTTC. Translated: CASSFGSEEQYF. This chain connects TRBV7-9 to TRBJ2-7; D is unclear. V was trimmed by 3 bases and J by 7 bases, leaving 10 bases between them. Germline CDR1 reads SEHNR; CDR2 reads FQNEAQ (reference sequence). CDR3 length equals 12 residues.

V gene TRBV7-9 combines with J gene TRBJ1-6; no clear D gene. The germline gives CDR1 SEHNR, CDR2 FQNEAQ (reference sequence). V lost 0 bases and J lost 5, with 8 bases in between. CDR3 length equals 15 residues. CDR3 sequence: CASSLASPDNSPLHF. CDR3 DNA: TGTGCCAGCAGCTTAGCAAGTCCCGATAATTCACCCCTCCACTTT.

CDR3 sequence: CASRGSFTDTQYF. The CDR3 DNA reads as TGTGCCAGCAGAGGATCGTTCACAGATACGCAGTATTTT. This chain connects TRBV25-1 to TRBJ2-3; no firm D call. Germline loops: CDR1 MGHDK, CDR2 SYGVNS. The V end lost 6 bases, the J end lost 2 bases, and 9 bases lay between the germline ends. This CDR3 region has 13 residues. The full variable domain, rest sourced from reference TRBV25-1 and TRBJ2-3, is EADIYQTPRYLVIGTGKKITLECSQTMGHDKMYWYQQDPGMELHLIHYSYGVNSTEKGDLSSESTVSRIRTEHFPLTLESARPSHTSQYLCASRGSFTDTQYFGPGTRLTVL.

Only one count was recorded for this clone. This chain links TRBV27 with TRBJ2-1, with 11 positions matching TRBD2. The CDR3 consists of 17 residues. Germline trimming cut 4 bases from V and 7 bases from J; bases unmatched to any gene: 12. Germline V gene lookup returns CDR1 MNHEY and CDR2 SMNVEV (reference sequence). In DNA form, the CDR3 reads TGTGCCAGCAGTTCCCTTATAGCGGGAGGGCCGCGGAATGAGCAGTTCTTC. Its protein product is CASSSLIAGGPRNEQFF.

This chain uses TRBV13 with TRBJ2-7; TRBD2 matches at 10 bases. V lost 2 bases, J lost 1 base, and 5 bases stayed unmatched. This CDR3 has 16 residues. The germline gives CDR1 PRHDT, CDR2 FYEKMQ (reference sequence). DNA of the CDR3: TGTGCCAGCAGCTTAACTAGCGGGATCCTGTCCTACGAGCAGTACTTC. Protein: CASSLTSGILSYEQYF.

The genes are TRBV27 and TRBJ2-7; D might be TRBD2 (6 bases). With 3 bases removed from V and 4 bases from J, the gap between germline ends came to 13 bases. The CDR3 contains 14 residues. Germline values: CDR1 MNHEY, CDR2 SMNVEV (reference sequence). In nucleotides, the CDR3 is TGTGCCAGCAGTTTGGGGGGTTTGGGTTACGAGCAGTACTTC. It is translated as CASSLGGLGYEQYF.

V usage is TRBV6-5 and J usage is TRBJ2-1; 7 bases are shared with TRBD2. Germline V gene sequence: CDR1 MNHEY, CDR2 SVGAGI. The V and J ends lost 6 bases and 3 bases, in that order; junction bases with no gene match: 8. The CDR3 contains 15 residues. The CDR3 region has the DNA TGTGCCAGCAGGTTGGGGACTACGATCTACAATGAGCAGTTCTTC. This codes for CASRLGTTIYNEQFF.

The rearrangement uses TRBV28 and TRBJ1-2; unclear D gene. CDR1 and CDR2 from the germline V gene are MDHEN and SYDVKM. V lost 3 bases, J lost 1 base, and 15 bases lay in between. The CDR3 sequence is 16 residues long. The chain's CDR3 is CASSFIESGINYGYTF. CDR3 nucleotides: TGTGCCAGCAGTTTTATTGAGTCGGGCATTAACTATGGCTACACCTTC.

The genes are TRBV27 and TRBJ2-7; D gene unclear. CDR1 is MNHEY, CDR2 SMNVEV, per germline (reference sequence). The CDR3 extends over 12 amino acids. Trimming shortened V by 5 bases and J by 2 bases, and 7 bases separated the two germline ends. The CDR3 bases are TGTGCCAGCAGTCAGACCCCCTACGAGCAGTACTTC. Translating it yields CASSQTPYEQYF.

The V and J genes are TRBV6-1 and TRBJ2-7; TRBD2 aligns across 8 bases. The germline V gene has CDR1 MNHNS and CDR2 SASEGT. The V gene end was trimmed by 0 bases and the J gene end by 5 bases; junction bases not matched to a gene: 9. There are 16 residues in the CDR3. CDR3 sequence reads: CASSEARGRIHHEQYF. In DNA form, the CDR3 reads TGTGCCAGCAGTGAAGCTCGCGGGAGGATTCACCACGAGCAGTACTTC.

The rearrangement links TRBV2 to TRBJ2-7; 9 nucleotides match TRBD1. The CDR3 contains 15 residues. The J segment lost 1 base and the V segment lost 5 bases, leaving 6 bases of the junction unmatched. CDR1 and CDR2 from the germline V gene are SNHLY and FYNNEI. The CDR3 sequence: CASSRPQGASYEQYF. DNA for the CDR3: TGTGCCAGCAGTCGCCCACAGGGGGCTTCCTACGAGCAGTACTTC.

The CDR3 reads CASRPAGGRDTEAFF. The CDR3 DNA sequence: TGTGCCAGCAGACCCGCGGGGGGAAGAGACACTGAAGCTTTCTTT. The genes are TRBV6-1 and TRBJ1-1; weak D call: TRBD1 (5 bases). V was pared by 6 bases and J by 3 bases, with 17 bases between. Looked up from germline, CDR1 is MNHNS and CDR2 is SASEGT. The CDR3 is 15 residues long.

V usage is TRBV6-1 and J usage is TRBJ1-5; the D gene is possibly TRBD1 (5 bases). The CDR3 length is 15 residues. Germline V CDR1 and CDR2: MNHNS, SASEGT. Trimming removed 8 bases from V and 0 bases from J, with 14 bases in between. The CDR3 loop is CASAQWDYSNQPQHF. The DNA of the CDR3 is TGTGCCAGCGCACAGTGGGACTATAGCAATCAGCCCCAGCATTTT.

The table lists this clone with a few counts. CDR3 bases: TGCAGCGTTGTAGCGGGGATTGGCACTGAAGCTTTCTTT. Its protein is CSVVAGIGTEAFF. This rearrangement joins TRBV29-1 to TRBJ1-1; D unclear. The CDR3 spans 13 residues. Germline V gives CDR1 SQVTM, CDR2 ANQGSEA. V was shortened by 4 bases and J by 4 bases, with 13 bases between the two germline ends.

The rearrangement links TRBV11-2 to TRBJ1-1; D is unclear. The CDR3 extends over 14 amino acids. The germline V gene has CDR1 SGHAT and CDR2 FQNNGV. V dropped 4 bases and J dropped 6 bases, with 15 bases sitting between them. CDR3 bases: TGTGCCAGCAGCTCCCCTAGGATTCGGGCTGAAGCTTTCTTT. This codes for CASSSPRIRAEAFF. Supplemented by reference TRBV11-2 and TRBJ1-1, the full variable domain reads EAGVAQSPRYKIIEKRQSVAFWCNPISGHATLYWYQQILGQGPKLLIQFQNNGVVDDSQLPKDRFSAERLKGVDSTLKIQPAKLEDSAVYLCASSSPRIRAEAFFGQGTRLTVV.

This clone was found once. The V and J genes are TRBV6-5 and TRBJ2-7; possibly TRBD2 for D (6 bases). With 2 bases removed from V and 6 bases from J, the gap between germline ends came to 17 bases. The CDR3 is made up of 15 amino acids. CDR1 is MNHEY and CDR2 is SVGAGI in the germline V gene. CDR3 loop: CASSYGGGGLSEQYF. CDR3 bases: TGTGCCAGCAGTTACGGTGGTGGGGGACTCTCCGAGCAGTACTTC.